Listed below are T cell receptor beta chains from one sample, sequenced in a study of Ad26.COV2.S vaccination and SARS-CoV-2 variants. Libraries were prepared by immunoSEQ multiplex PCR; TCRdb keeps only in-frame clonotypes and omits some of them. The profile shows approximately 410,000 clones, approximately 87% of them singletons. Sequenced here: peripheral blood, sampled in a trial of Ad26.COV2.S vaccine versus placebo. These receptors all stem from a person between 18 and 59 years old who received the Ad26.COV2.S COVID-19 vaccine or a placebo. CDR3s include the opening cysteine and the closing phenylalanine or tryptophan. The D gene is left open where the match is weak. Some rows have no size entry. The others give once, few or many, or a class for an expanded clone.

cdr3_length,v_call,j_call,d_call,clone_size,cdr3_nt,cdr3_aa
17,TRBV15,TRBJ2-7,-,-,TGTGCCACCAGCAGAGATTCCACAGGGTTTCAGGTAGACGAGCAGTACTTC,CATSRDSTGFQVDEQYF
13,TRBV7-8,TRBJ2-2,TRBD1,-,TGTGCCAGCAGGACAGGGGGGAACGGGGAGCTGTTTTTT,CASRTGGNGELFF
18,TRBV18,TRBJ2-2,-,-,TGTGCCAGCTCACCAAGCAAACCGGGACAAGTACTTACCGGGGAGCTGTTTTTT,CASSPSKPGQVLTGELFF
14,TRBV10-3,TRBJ2-7,TRBD1,-,TGTGCCATCAGGACGGGACAGGGTCGCTACGAGCAGTACTTC,CAIRTGQGRYEQYF
15,TRBV6-1,TRBJ2-2,TRBD2,-,TGTGCCAGCAGTGAGTCTAGCGGGGACACCGGGGAGCTGTTTTTT,CASSESSGDTGELFF
14,TRBV6-1,TRBJ2-1,TRBD2,-,TGTGCCAGCAGTGACGCGGGGGGGCTGGATGAGCAGTTCTTC,CASSDAGGLDEQFF
14,TRBV5-5,TRBJ2-7,TRBD1,-,TGTGCCAGCAGCGCCGGGACAGGGGTTTACGAGCAGTACTTC,CASSAGTGVYEQYF
15,TRBV6-5,TRBJ1-5,TRBD1,-,TGTGCCAGCAGCTCCGGGACAGGGTATGGTCAGCCCCAGCATTTT,CASSSGTGYGQPQHF
15,TRBV5-5,TRBJ1-5,-,-,TGTGCCAGCAGCCCCTCCTGGAATAGCAATCAGCCCCAGCATTTT,CASSPSWNSNQPQHF
14,TRBV28,TRBJ1-6,-,-,TGTGCCACCGTCGGCGGGGTTGCAAATTCACCCCTCCACTTT,CATVGGVANSPLHF
15,TRBV19,TRBJ1-4,-,once,TGTGCCAGTAATCGCGCGGCAGGGAAGATGGAAAAACTGTTTTTT,CASNRAAGKMEKLFF
15,TRBV10-3,TRBJ2-1,TRBD1,-,TGTGCCATCAGTGAGTCAGGGGACAGGGATGGTGAGCAGTTCTTC,CAISESGDRDGEQFF
13,TRBV14,TRBJ2-7,-,few,TGTGCCAGCAGCCAAGACGATGGGAGGGAGCAGTACTTC,CASSQDDGREQYF
16,TRBV4-1,TRBJ1-5,-,-,TGCGCCAGCAGCCAAGGTGACAGGTGGGGGTCTCAGCCCCAGCATTTT,CASSQGDRWGSQPQHF
13,TRBV11-3,TRBJ2-1,-,-,TGTGCCAGCAGCCCCCTGGGGGGGGCCCAGCAGTTCTTC,CASSPLGGAQQFF
12,TRBV6-6,TRBJ2-1,-,-,TGTGCCAGCAGTTTGCTGGGGGATGAGCAGTTCTTC,CASSLLGDEQFF
13,TRBV19,TRBJ1-5,-,-,TGTGCCAGTAGCAGCCAGGGTCATCAGCCCCAGCATTTT,CASSSQGHQPQHF
18,TRBV5-4,TRBJ2-3,TRBD1,-,TGTGCCAGCAGCTTGGTATCGCAGGGGGTGATAAGCACAGATACGCAGTATTTT,CASSLVSQGVISTDTQYF
12,TRBV9,TRBJ2-2,-,-,TGTGCCAGCAGCGATTTCACCGGGGAGCTGTTTTTT,CASSDFTGELFF
16,TRBV27,TRBJ1-2,TRBD1,-,TGTGCCAGCAGTATACGACAGGGCGCACTTAACTATGGCTACACCTTC,CASSIRQGALNYGYTF
13,TRBV12-3/TRBV12-4,TRBJ1-4,-,-,TGTGCCAGCAGGGCGGCAACTAATGAAAAACTGTTTTTT,CASRAATNEKLFF
16,TRBV4-3,TRBJ2-5,TRBD1,-,TGCGCCAGCAGCCATCAGGGACAGGGTGGCGGAGAGACCCAGTACTTC,CASSHQGQGGGETQYF
16,TRBV12-5,TRBJ2-7,TRBD1,-,TGTGCTAGTGGTTTGCCCTGGGACAGCAAATCCTACGAGCAGTACTTC,CASGLPWDSKSYEQYF
18,TRBV28,TRBJ1-5,TRBD1,-,TGTGCCAGCAGTTTCCAGACAGGGATCAGGGTTAGCAATCAGCCCCAGCATTTT,CASSFQTGIRVSNQPQHF
15,TRBV6-6,TRBJ1-5,-,-,TGTGCCAGCCAGTCCGGGAGGAGTGACAATCAGCCCCAGCATTTT,CASQSGRSDNQPQHF
16,TRBV7-9,TRBJ2-1,TRBD1,-,TGTGCCAGCAGCTTACTTCGACAGGGGGATCTTGATGAGCAGTTCTTC,CASSLLRQGDLDEQFF
13,TRBV18,TRBJ1-1,-,-,TGTGCCAGCTCACCAAGCAGGGAGACTGAAGCTTTCTTT,CASSPSRETEAFF
14,TRBV15,TRBJ2-5,-,-,TGTGCCACCAGCAGAGACCTAGCATTGGAGACCCAGTACTTC,CATSRDLALETQYF
12,TRBV11-2,TRBJ2-5,-,-,TGTGCCAGCAGCTTAGCGGGGGAGACCCAGTACTTC,CASSLAGETQYF
14,TRBV7-9,TRBJ2-7,TRBD1,-,TGTGCCAGCAGCTCGGGACAGGGGGTGCGGGAGCAGTACTTC,CASSSGQGVREQYF
11,TRBV24-1,TRBJ2-7,-,-,TGTGCCACCAGTGTAGGCTACGAGCAGTACTTC,CATSVGYEQYF
15,TRBV9,TRBJ1-1,TRBD1,-,TGTGCCAGCAGCGTAGGGGGACAGGGCTACACTGAAGCTTTCTTT,CASSVGGQGYTEAFF
12,TRBV7-8,TRBJ2-7,-,-,TGTGCCAGCTTAGGGGTGACAGGGACTAAAAACTTC,CASLGVTGTKNF